The next 9 T cell receptor beta chains were all read from a single sample in a study of cytomegalovirus exposure and HLA in healthy donors. The table came from immunoSEQ multiplex PCR; TCRdb's copy has only in-frame clones and leaves some out. The sample has approximately 160,000 clones, just under 85% seen once. Sequenced material: PBMCs. The receptors derive from a young man in good health and CMV-seropositive.

The chain has TRBV5-4 and TRBJ1-1, with 10 nucleotides matching TRBD1. There are 14 residues in the CDR3. Per the germline V gene, CDR1 is SGHNT and CDR2 is YYREEE (reference sequence). V lost 4 bases, J lost 4 bases, and 4 bases stayed unmatched. The CDR3 here is CASSPRTGGTEAFF. The CDR3 DNA reads as TGTGCCAGCAGCCCGCGGACAGGGGGCACTGAAGCTTTCTTT.

The chain joins TRBV2 to TRBJ2-7, with 7 nucleotides matching TRBD1. Germline V CDR1 and CDR2: SNHLY, FYNNEI. Trimming cost V 7 bases and J 3 bases; bases outside gene matches: 12. The CDR3 length is 15 residues. The CDR3 here is CASIFDRAPIYEQYF. CDR3 nucleotides: TGTGCCAGCATTTTTGACAGGGCCCCCATCTACGAGCAGTACTTC.

J is TRBJ2-3 and V is TRBV5-8; possibly TRBD2 for D (6 bases). Germline CDR1 SGHTS, CDR2 YDEGEE. The CDR3 has 14 amino acids. Trimming removed 5 bases from V and 1 base from J, with 11 bases in between. CDR3 protein: CASSSGLRTDTQYF. CDR3 sequence (DNA): TGTGCCAGCAGTTCGGGACTCCGCACAGATACGCAGTATTTT.

V gene TRBV9 combines with J gene TRBJ1-1; D gene ambiguous. Trimming took 3 bases from V and 1 from J, leaving 10 bases between them. Germline CDR1 SGDLS, CDR2 YYNGEE. The CDR3 extends over 14 amino acids. The CDR3 region has the DNA TGTGCCAGCAGCGGAGGTCAGCCGAACACTGAAGCTTTCTTT. Protein sequence: CASSGGQPNTEAFF.

The J gene is TRBJ2-1, the V gene TRBV6-6, with 11 bases that match TRBD2. From germline, CDR1 is MNHNY and CDR2 SVGAGI (reference sequence). This CDR3 spans 16 amino acids. Trimming cost V 4 bases and J 8 bases; bases outside gene matches: 10. The CDR3 sequence: CASSSPTSGGFDEQFF. The CDR3 coding sequence is TGTGCCAGCAGTTCCCCTACTAGCGGGGGTTTCGATGAGCAGTTCTTC.

The rearrangement joins TRBV5-1 to TRBJ2-1, with TRBD1 matching 7 bases. CDR1 SGHRS and CDR2 YFSETQ come from the germline V gene. The CDR3 length is 15 residues. Unmatched junction bases numbered 8, after V lost 7 bases and J lost 1 base. CDR3 region: CASSPLGQSYNEQFF. In nucleotides, the CDR3 is TGCGCCAGCTCTCCGTTGGGACAGTCCTACAATGAGCAGTTCTTC.

This clone appeared once. The rearrangement joins TRBV7-9 to TRBJ1-4; D gene unclear. Germline-derived CDR1 and CDR2 are SEHNR and FQNEAQ (reference sequence). V dropped 5 bases and J dropped 5 bases, with 12 bases sitting between them. CDR3 length: 14 residues. The CDR3 protein is CASSQAGRNEKLFF. Here the CDR3 DNA reads TGTGCCAGCAGCCAGGCGGGGAGAAATGAAAAACTGTTTTTT.

The genes are TRBV18 and TRBJ1-1, with D possibly TRBD1 on 5 matching bases. The CDR3 length is 15 residues. Trimming pared 0 bases from V and 0 bases from J, leaving 8 bases between. Germline V CDR1 and CDR2: KGHSH, LQKENI. CDR3 in amino acids: CASSPPAGMNTEAFF. CDR3 in DNA: TGTGCCAGCTCACCACCTGCAGGGATGAACACTGAAGCTTTCTTT.

The J gene is TRBJ1-1, the V gene TRBV9; possibly TRBD1 for D (5 bases). This CDR3 is built from 15 residues. The V end lost 0 bases, the J end lost 5 bases, and 14 bases lay between the germline ends. Germline V gives CDR1 SGDLS, CDR2 YYNGEE. CDR3 nucleotides: TGTGCCAGCAGCGTAGGGGACTGGGAGGGGACTGAAGCTTTCTTT. Its translation: CASSVGDWEGTEAFF. Supplemented by reference TRBV9 and TRBJ1-1, the full variable domain reads DSGVTQTPKHLITATGQRVTLRCSPRSGDLSVYWYQQSLDQGLQFLIQYYNGEERAKGNILERFSAQQFPDLHSELNLSSLELGDSALYFCASSVGDWEGTEAFFGQGTRLTVV.